This T cell receptor beta chain was sequenced for a study of response to subunit inactivated influenza vaccine. Germline V gives CDR1 LGHNA, CDR2 YSLEER. Trimming pared 6 bases from V and 1 base from J, leaving 19 bases between. The CDR3 consists of 16 residues. As concerns this clonotype: Its antigen is undetermined.

TCRdb ran MiXCR on the RT-PCR reads and lists one entry per CDR3 protein. This sample has hundreds of thousands of distinct CDR3 sequences; 11% to 15% occur once, and the top ten carry roughly 7.2%. Study findings and constraints: The authors suggested that every seasonal influenza vaccination recruits few new T cells.

Source: PBMCs from blood, taken 14 to 15 days before vaccination. This chain joins TRBV4-3 and TRBJ2-7, with a tentative D call TRBD1 (5 bases). The clonotype comes from a man aged 50-59 years who received an inactivated influenza vaccine. In nucleotides, the CDR3 is TGCGCCAGCAGTTTAGGTAGGGGCAGTTTATCCTACGAGCAGTACTTC. Translating gives CASSLGRGSLSYEQYF.